The clone carrying this TCR beta chain is termed medium-sized. Amplicons of TCR beta CDR3 were generated from genomic DNA by two-round multiplex PCR. Each TRBV and TRBJ gene had its own primer in the first PCR round. TCRdb re-called the multiplex PCR reads through MiXCR, storing one row per CDR3 protein. The data contain about 20,000 distinct CDR3 sequences, less than 50% of them singletons. These data come from a study of prognosis after radiotherapy for stage I lung cancer. Trimming removed 8 bases from V and 5 bases from J, with 10 bases in between. The CDR3 is 11 amino acids. Per the germline V gene, CDR1 is MDHEN and CDR2 is SYDVKM.

This receptor was identified in a donor at least 50 years old with non-small cell lung cancer. J is TRBJ2-7 and V is TRBV28, with D hard to call. The sequencing here drew on PBMCs, taken before or after stereotactic body radiation therapy (not recorded which). CDR3 coding DNA: TGTGCCAGCGGGTTGGCCCACGAGCAGTACTTC. Amino acid sequence: CASGLAHEQYF.